A selection of T cell receptor beta chains follows, all from one sample in a study of kidney transplant recipient with SARS-CoV-2 infection. MiXCR was run by TCRdb on the reads, yielding one entry per CDR3 protein. The sample yields fewer than 250,000 distinct CDR3 sequences, 25% to 30% seen once. The sample consisted of a blood sample, taken at baseline and on roughly day 120 from a kidney transplant recipient. These receptors came from a young adult male patient who had COVID-19 and was a kidney transplant recipient. Part of the T cell pool may stem from the graft donor. Each CDR3 is given with its conserved first and last residue. The D gene is left open where the match is weak. Size values are once, few and many counts, or a class for expanded clones, and some rows have none.

cdr3_length	v_call	j_call	d_call	clone_size	cdr3_aa	cdr3_nt
15	TRBV9	TRBJ2-1	TRBD2	-	CASSHAGGSYNEQFF	TGTGCCAGCAGCCACGCGGGGGGTAGCTACAATGAGCAGTTCTTC
18	TRBV12-3/TRBV12-4	TRBJ2-1	TRBD2	-	CASRGLAGGSGSYNEQFF	TGTGCCAGCAGGGGTCTGGCGGGAGGCTCCGGCTCCTACAATGAGCAGTTCTTC
17	TRBV7-1	TRBJ1-2	-	-	CASSRGGHEGKTYGYTF	TGTGCCAGCAGCCGCGGAGGTCACGAGGGAAAGACCTATGGCTACACCTTC
15	TRBV7-8	TRBJ2-7	-	many	CASSLGFRESYEQYF	TGTGCCAGCAGTCTCGGTTTCAGGGAATCCTACGAGCAGTACTTC
16	TRBV7-9	TRBJ2-5	-	-	CASSLIGATVQGTQYF	TGTGCCAGCAGCTTAATCGGGGCCACCGTCCAAGGGACCCAGTACTTC
16	TRBV5-3	TRBJ1-2	-	-	CARIGLVVRKTHGYTF	TGTGCCAGAATTGGCCTAGTGGTGAGAAAGACCCATGGCTACACCTTC
13	TRBV3-2	TRBJ2-1	-	few	CASSQVGGGEQFF	TGTGCCAGCAGCCAAGTTGGCGGGGGTGAGCAGTTCTTC
13	TRBV11-1	TRBJ2-1	TRBD1	many	CASLRQGDNEQFF	TGTGCCAGCCTTCGACAGGGCGACAATGAGCAGTTCTTC
16	TRBV5-5	TRBJ1-3	-	many	CASSLVPGSSGNTIYF	TGTGCCAGCAGCTTGGTCCCCGGCTCCTCTGGAAACACCATATATTTT
15	TRBV10-3	TRBJ1-5	-	many	CAISDSGLGNQPQHF	TGTGCCATCAGTGACTCGGGGCTAGGCAATCAGCCCCAGCATTTT
19	TRBV4-2	TRBJ2-5	TRBD2	many	CASSQEETVLTGGSETQYF	TGTGCCAGCAGCCAAGAAGAGACTGTTCTAACGGGAGGGTCTGAGACCCAGTACTTC
15	TRBV15	TRBJ2-7	-	many	CATSRGFAESYEQYF	TGTGCCACCAGCAGAGGCTTCGCGGAGTCCTACGAGCAGTACTTC
19	TRBV4-2	TRBJ2-5	TRBD2	many	CASSHGDPGLAGLQETQYF	TGTGCCAGCAGCCACGGAGACCCGGGACTAGCGGGTCTCCAAGAGACCCAGTACTTC
18	TRBV3-1	TRBJ2-2	-	-	CASSAASPISGLTGEPFF	TGTGCCAGCAGCGCGGCGTCTCCCATTTCAGGCTTGACCGGGGAGCCGTTTTTT
16	TRBV5-4	TRBJ1-2	-	many	CASVGHVPGKTYGYTF	TGTGCCAGCGTCGGACACGTACCAGGAAAGACCTATGGCTACACCTTC
16	TRBV9	TRBJ2-1	TRBD2	few	CASSVAGAGTYNEQFF	TGTGCCAGCAGCGTAGCTGGAGCGGGAACTTACAATGAGCAGTTCTTC
15	TRBV20-1	TRBJ2-3	TRBD2	-	CSASLGLAGEDTQYF	TGCAGTGCTAGCCTGGGACTAGCGGGGGAAGATACGCAGTATTTT
11	TRBV29-1	TRBJ2-7	-	many	CSVESGHEQYF	TGCAGCGTTGAAAGTGGGCACGAGCAGTACTTC
17	TRBV12-2	TRBJ1-2	-	-	CASRFSQTPRKTYGYTF	TGTGCAAGTCGCTTTTCACAGACTCCACGAAAGACCTATGGCTACACCTTC
14	TRBV6-5	TRBJ2-7	-	many	CASSWGLSSYEQYF	TGTGCCAGCAGCTGGGGGCTTAGCTCCTACGAGCAGTACTTC
13	TRBV12-3/TRBV12-4	TRBJ1-1	-	-	CAGSSDSYTEALF	TGTGCCGGCAGTTCGGACAGTTACACTGAAGCTCTCTTT
14	TRBV12-3/TRBV12-4	TRBJ2-4	TRBD2	many	CASSLMGLANIQYF	TGTGCCAGCAGTCTAATGGGACTAGCAAACATTCAGTACTTC
17	TRBV7-9	TRBJ1-2	-	many	CASSSGIYHGKTYGYTF	TGTGCCAGCAGCTCCGGTATATACCATGGAAAGACCTATGGCTACACCTTC
14	TRBV6-5	TRBJ2-1	-	many	CASTEGEGDNEQFF	TGTGCCAGCACCGAGGGTGAGGGAGACAATGAGCAGTTCTTC
17	TRBV3-1	TRBJ1-1	-	many	CASSNDNPISIRTEAFF	TGTGCCAGCAGCAATGATAATCCCATTTCAATTCGCACTGAAGCTTTCTTT
17	TRBV10-1	TRBJ1-2	-	-	CAGSKAERSRKTYGYTF	TGCGCCGGCAGTAAAGCGGAAAGATCGCGAAAGACCTATGGCTACACCTTC
17	TRBV3-1	TRBJ1-1	-	many	CASSRSPPISIRTEAFF	TGTGCCAGCAGCAGAAGCCCTCCCATTTCAATTCGCACTGAAGCTTTCTTT